These 25 T cell receptor beta chains share one sample of origin, sequenced in a study of blood T cell repertoires in COVID-19. Assay: immunoSEQ multiplex PCR; the TCRdb copy retains only in-frame clones and omits some. This table holds about 350,000 clones, roughly 87% found once. The sample was PBMCs or T cells enriched from blood (not recorded which). The receptors were sampled from a woman in her thirties who had recovered from COVID-19.

This clone appeared once. V usage is TRBV6-1 and J usage is TRBJ2-7, with 7 bases matching TRBD1. J gave up 1 base and V 4 bases, and 10 bases lay outside the gene matches. This CDR3 has 16 amino acids. Germline lookup yields CDR1 MNHNS and CDR2 SASEGT. For the CDR3, the DNA is TGTGCCAGCAGTGGGTACCGACAGGGTAGTTCCTACGAGCAGTACTTC. Protein product: CASSGYRQGSSYEQYF.

This clone occurred once. The chain couples TRBV5-3 to TRBJ2-7; 11 bases agree with TRBD1. TRBV5-3 is labeled an ORF, and its function is uncertain. The CDR3 has 14 amino acids. Trimming took 6 bases from V and 2 from J; bases not matched to a gene: 4. The CDR3 sequence is CARIRTGGPYEQYF. In DNA, the CDR3 is TGTGCCAGAATAAGGACAGGGGGCCCCTACGAGCAGTACTTC.

This chain uses TRBV6-5 with TRBJ2-7; D not certain. The CDR3 loop spans 13 amino acids. Germline V gives CDR1 MNHEY, CDR2 SVGAGI. V lost 8 bases and J lost 6, with 17 bases in between. CDR3 nucleotides: TGTGCCAGCGGATCGGCGGCCGCTACCGAGCAGTACTTC. Translation: CASGSAAATEQYF.

V gene TRBV10-1 combines with J gene TRBJ2-7; D ambiguous. The CDR3 sequence is 13 residues long. In germline, CDR1 is WNHNN, CDR2 SYGVQD (reference sequence). The V gene lost 1 base and the J gene lost 6 bases, with 10 bases spanning the gap. CDR3 coding DNA: TGCGCCAGCAGTGAGTTAGCCTCTGGCGAGCAGTACTTC. This translates into CASSELASGEQYF.

The chain employs TRBV24-1 and TRBJ1-1; weak D call: TRBD1 (5 bases). Per the germline V gene, CDR1 is KGHDR and CDR2 is SFDVKD. The CDR3 is 13 amino acids. V lost 5 bases and J 4 bases, leaving 10 bases between the germline ends. The CDR3: CATSGPGLTEAFF. The CDR3 DNA sequence: TGTGCCACCAGTGGCCCAGGGCTCACTGAAGCTTTCTTT.

The chain couples TRBV12-3 or TRBV12-4 to TRBJ1-4; D is perhaps TRBD1 (5 bases). With 11 bases removed from V and 5 bases from J, the gap between germline ends came to 12 bases. This CDR3 is built from 12 residues. The CDR3 DNA reads TGTGCCCAGAGGCAGGGAAATGAAAAACTGTTTTTT. As protein: CAQRQGNEKLFF.

V usage is TRBV24-1 and J usage is TRBJ1-2, with TRBD1 identical over 11 bases. CDR3 size: 15 residues. J gave up 7 bases and V 4 bases, and 7 bases lay outside the gene matches. Per germline, CDR1 KGHDR and CDR2 SFDVKD. The CDR3 DNA sequence: TGTGCCACCAGTGACCGGACAGGGGGCTTTTCTGGCTACACCTTC. As protein: CATSDRTGGFSGYTF.

This chain links TRBV19 with TRBJ2-2; no definite D call. Germline-derived CDR1 and CDR2 are LNHDA and SQIVND (reference sequence). Trimming took off 9 bases at V and 0 bases at J, with 14 bases between the two ends. This CDR3 is 15 amino acids long. The CDR3 sequence is CASGSEEPNTGELFF. DNA of the CDR3: TGTGCCAGCGGATCAGAGGAACCGAACACCGGGGAGCTGTTTTTT.

The CDR3 region is CASRRTGEWADTEAFF. In DNA, the CDR3 is TGTGCCAGCCGACGGACAGGGGAGTGGGCCGACACTGAAGCTTTCTTT. The genes are TRBV5-4 and TRBJ1-1, with TRBD1 matching 9 bases. This CDR3 spans 16 amino acids. Germline V gives CDR1 SGHNT, CDR2 YYREEE (reference sequence). The junction had 13 bases not matched to a gene; V was cut back by 7 bases and J by 3 bases.

J is TRBJ1-1 and V is TRBV7-2; no firm D call. Trimming took 2 bases from V and 6 from J, leaving 10 bases between them. The CDR3 covers 13 residues. CDR1 and CDR2 from the germline V gene are SGHTA and FQGNSA. The CDR3 protein is CASSLYSAAEAFF. The CDR3 nucleotides read TGTGCCAGCAGCTTATATAGTGCCGCTGAAGCTTTCTTT.

The chain couples TRBV7-9 to TRBJ1-5; TRBD1 aligns across 8 bases. The CDR3 contains 14 residues. With 7 bases clipped from V and 5 bases from J, the junction kept 7 bases outside the gene matches. The germline V gene encodes CDR1 SEHNR and CDR2 FQNEAQ (reference sequence). The CDR3 bases are TGTGCCAGCAACTCCCTACAGGGGGATCAGCCCCAGCATTTT. Amino acid sequence: CASNSLQGDQPQHF.

This rearrangement joins TRBV25-1 to TRBJ2-5, with D unresolved. V was cut by 1 base and J by 5 bases, with 11 bases left in between. This CDR3 contains 14 residues. CDR1 and CDR2 (germline): MGHDK, SYGVNS. The CDR3 reads CASSESRPWETQYF. Here the CDR3 DNA reads TGTGCCAGCAGTGAATCGAGGCCTTGGGAGACCCAGTACTTC.

The genes are TRBV10-2 and TRBJ1-5, with unresolved D. Per the germline V gene, CDR1 is WSHSY and CDR2 is SAAADI. Between the trimmed V and J ends, which lost 2 bases and 3 bases, there was a span of 8 bases. The CDR3 extends over 14 amino acids. The CDR3 coding sequence is TGCGCCAGCAGTGAGAGACACCACAATCAGCCCCAGCATTTT. It specifies CASSERHHNQPQHF.

The genes are TRBV28 and TRBJ1-5, with 9 nucleotides matching TRBD1. J lost 4 bases, V lost 0 bases, and 4 bases had no gene match. This CDR3 is built from 16 residues. Germline V lookup: CDR1 MDHEN, CDR2 SYDVKM. The CDR3 reads CASSLWKQGANQPQHF. The CDR3 coding sequence is TGTGCCAGCAGTTTATGGAAACAGGGGGCTAATCAGCCCCAGCATTTT.

This clone was seen only once. V and J are TRBV15 and TRBJ1-5; D perhaps matches TRBD1 (6 bases). The CDR3 contains 16 residues. Germline V lookup: CDR1 LNHNV, CDR2 YYDKDF (reference sequence). Trimming shortened V by 3 bases and J by 0 bases, and 12 bases separated the two germline ends. CDR3 coding DNA: TGTGCCACCAGCAGCCTGGGGGGGCTTAGCAATCAGCCCCAGCATTTT. This translates into CATSSLGGLSNQPQHF.

The chain recombines TRBV14 with TRBJ2-5; 7 positions match TRBD1. Trimming took 2 bases from V and 1 from J; bases not matched to a gene: 4. CDR3 size: 15 residues. Germline lookup yields CDR1 SGHDN and CDR2 FVKESK. CDR3 region: CASSQNRDSQETQYF. The DNA of the CDR3 is TGTGCCAGCAGCCAAAACCGGGACAGCCAAGAGACCCAGTACTTC.

This clone is a singleton in its sample. The chain uses TRBV18 and TRBJ1-5, with a weak D call TRBD1 (5 bases). With 3 bases removed from V and 4 bases from J, the gap between germline ends came to 10 bases. The CDR3 is made up of 14 amino acids. Germline assignment: CDR1 KGHSH and CDR2 LQKENI. CDR3 region: CASSPGLGNQPQHF. The CDR3 DNA is TGTGCCAGCTCACCGGGGCTGGGGAATCAGCCCCAGCATTTT.

The chain employs TRBV28 and TRBJ2-2; D may be TRBD2 (6 bases). This CDR3 comprises 14 residues. The germline CDR1 and CDR2 sequences are MDHEN and SYDVKM. Between the trimmed V and J ends, which lost 3 bases and 1 base, there was a span of 6 bases. CDR3 protein: CASSFGGNTGELFF. In DNA, the CDR3 is TGTGCCAGCAGTTTCGGGGGGAACACCGGGGAGCTGTTTTTT.

This clone has only a few counts. The chain combines TRBV9 with TRBJ2-3; 8 bases map to TRBD2. From germline, CDR1 is SGDLS and CDR2 YYNGEE. J was trimmed by 0 bases and V by 3 bases; bases with no gene match: 18. The CDR3 spans 20 residues. CDR3 sequence: CASSEPGRGEASGSTDTQYF. As DNA, the CDR3 is TGTGCCAGCAGCGAACCCGGCCGGGGGGAGGCTAGCGGGAGCACAGATACGCAGTATTTT.

The chain has TRBV6-6 and TRBJ1-5; 7 bases match TRBD1. With V trimmed by 2 bases and J by 0 bases, 4 bases remained unmatched. CDR3 size: 16 residues. Per germline, CDR1 MNHNY and CDR2 SVGAGI (reference sequence). As DNA, the CDR3 is TGTGCCAGCAGTTACAACGACAGGGATAGCAATCAGCCCCAGCATTTT. This sequence encodes CASSYNDRDSNQPQHF.

The chain combines TRBV12-5 with TRBJ1-1; the D gene is possibly TRBD1 (5 bases). V was shortened by 2 bases and J by 6 bases, with 16 bases between the two germline ends. The CDR3 loop spans 15 amino acids. CDR1 and CDR2 (germline): LGHNT, FRNRAP. As DNA, the CDR3 is TGTGCTAGTGGTTTGTCAAGGGCAGGGAGGCCTGAAGCTTTCTTT. Translated: CASGLSRAGRPEAFF. The full variable domain, its missing parts supplied by reference TRBV12-5 and TRBJ1-1, is DARVTQTPRHKVTEMGQEVTMRCQPILGHNTVFWYRQTMMQGLELLAYFRNRAPLDDSGMPKDRFSAEMPDATLATLKIQPSEPRDSAVYFCASGLSRAGRPEAFFGQGTRLTVV.

The CDR3 DNA reads as TGTGCCAGCAGTTTCACCGGACGGGTCGGGGACACTGAAGCTTTCTTT. Protein sequence: CASSFTGRVGDTEAFF. This chain uses TRBV28 with TRBJ1-1, with D uncertain. Germline V gene sequence: CDR1 MDHEN, CDR2 SYDVKM. The V gene lost 3 bases and the J gene lost 3 bases, with 17 bases spanning the gap. The length of the CDR3 is 16 residues.

This clone was counted between two and nine times. J is TRBJ1-6 and V is TRBV27; D is ambiguous. CDR3 length equals 14 residues. Per the germline V gene, CDR1 is MNHEY and CDR2 is SMNVEV (reference sequence). V gave up 2 bases and J gave up 9 bases, with 11 bases separating them. The CDR3 DNA reads TGTGCCAGCAGTTTAGGCCTGGAGGGTTCACCCCTCCACTTT. Translating gives CASSLGLEGSPLHF.

The chain uses TRBV27 and TRBJ2-1, with 11 bases that match TRBD2. The CDR3 is 15 residues long. V shed 5 bases, J shed 2 bases, and the junction held 2 bases outside the gene matches. Germline V CDR1 and CDR2: MNHEY, SMNVEV (reference sequence). The CDR3 sequence: CASSQGLAAYNEQFF. The DNA of the CDR3 is TGTGCCAGCAGTCAGGGACTAGCGGCCTACAATGAGCAGTTCTTC.

The V call is TRBV5-1, the J call TRBJ2-1; D unclear. The CDR3 loop spans 14 amino acids. Germline CDR1 reads SGHRS; CDR2 reads YFSETQ. V lost 1 base, J lost 3 bases, and 8 bases lay in between. The CDR3 DNA reads TGCGCCAGCAGCTTGCAGGCCTTCTACAATGAGCAGTTCTTC. This encodes CASSLQAFYNEQFF.